This T cell receptor (beta chain) was captured by sequencing in a study of shared clonotypes between healthy human individuals. In the authors' methods: Filtering of immunoSEQ junctional sequences could not match full-length read filtering. Profiled with immunoSEQ multiplex PCR; TCRdb holds only in-frame clones, not every one. For V, J and clone size, that table is used; D and trimming come from the DNA. The sample includes some 450,000 clones, more than 70% of them seen just once. The CDR3 is 15 residues long. The V end lost 5 bases, the J end lost 2 bases, and 14 bases lay between the germline ends. Germline-derived CDR1 and CDR2 are SGHVS and FQNEAQ. Findings of the study overall: Sampling covered nothing but blood. Tissue TCR repertoires likely differ from those found in blood.

A remark on this clone: Its antigen is unidentified.

The clonotype originates from a woman aged 35 to 49 in good health. Some clones in this sample may be carry-over from other donors' samples. The V and J genes are TRBV7-8 and TRBJ2-3; D may correspond to TRBD1 or TRBD2 (5 bases each). Sequencing was performed on PBMCs. CDR3 sequence (DNA): TGTGCCAGCAGCGTAGGGCTAGGGACCACAGATACGCAGTATTTT. This encodes CASSVGLGTTDTQYF.